This T cell receptor beta chain was found in a study of vaccination and CD4 T cells after COVID-19. Turning to the study itself: The study enrolled six male and four female convalescents, two of whom were Hispanic.

To note about this clonotype: Its cognate antigen is unknown.

Treatment defined: approximately 10-day PBMC culture with coronavirus spike peptide pools or control peptides (ViraFEST assay). Researchers used the Oncomine TCR Beta short-read assay to sequence DNA from cultured CD4+ T cells. TCRdb re-called the PCR reads through MiXCR, storing one row per CDR3 protein. The sample consists of under 25,000 distinct CDR3 sequences, 58% of them appearing once. Overall study results and limits: Only post-vaccination samples contained a median 86.3% of the reactive clones in convalescent patients.

The CDR3 extends over 15 amino acids. The trim removed 3 bases at V and 4 bases at J, leaving 4 bases unmatched. The sequence derives from a human donor who had recovered from COVID-19. The chain is built from TRBV12-3 or TRBV12-4 and TRBJ1-5, with TRBD1 identical over 9 bases. Sample: CD4+ T cells from blood, cultured in vitro. Here the CDR3 reads CASSFGTGLNQPQHF. Written as DNA, the CDR3 is TGTGCCAGCAGTTTTGGGACAGGGCTGAATCAGCCCCAGCATTTT.